A single sample is the source of the 6 T cell receptor beta chains below, sequenced in a study of blood T cell repertoires in COVID-19. Here immunoSEQ multiplex PCR was the method, and the copy in TCRdb shows in-frame clones only, minus some. Here the sample spans approximately 200,000 clones, around 79% being singletons. The specimen sequenced was peripheral blood. The receptors were sampled from a man aged 55 to 70 with active or convalescent COVID-19.

The chain employs TRBV7-2 and TRBJ1-2; TRBD1 is a possible D gene (6 bases). The germline V and J ends were trimmed by 5 bases and 6 bases, with 10 bases remaining between them. Looked up from germline, CDR1 is SGHTA and CDR2 is FQGNSA. The CDR3 sequence is 12 residues long. Here the CDR3 DNA reads TGTGCCAGCAGCCCGAGACAGGATGGCTACACCTTC. Amino acids: CASSPRQDGYTF.

The chain combines TRBV7-2 with TRBJ1-2; 7 bases are a match to TRBD1. CDR1 SGHTA and CDR2 FQGNSA come from the germline V gene. V trimming: 5 bases; J trimming: 5 bases; junction bases outside the gene matches: 11. This CDR3 comprises 15 residues. The CDR3 loop reads CASSPDRSGPYGYTF. CDR3 DNA sequence: TGTGCCAGCAGCCCGGACAGGTCGGGCCCATATGGCTACACCTTC.

The chain employs TRBV9 and TRBJ2-2; TRBD1 aligns across 12 bases. V shed 7 bases, J shed 4 bases, and the junction held 14 bases outside the gene matches. This CDR3 is built from 18 residues. Germline V gene lookup returns CDR1 SGDLS and CDR2 YYNGEE. The CDR3 bases are TGTGCCAGCCGCCGTCCCGGGACAGGGGGCGCCGGCACCGGGGAGCTGTTTTTT. The encoded protein is CASRRPGTGGAGTGELFF.

V and J are TRBV19 and TRBJ2-3; TRBD2 matches at 9 bases. Germline trimming cut 5 bases from V and 4 bases from J; bases unmatched to any gene: 7. CDR3 length equals 15 residues. Germline V gene lookup returns CDR1 LNHDA and CDR2 SQIVND (reference sequence). The CDR3 here is CASSRSGRFADTQYF. The DNA of the CDR3 is TGTGCCAGTAGTCGAAGCGGGAGGTTCGCAGATACGCAGTATTTT.

This clone was seen a few times. The V call is TRBV3-1 (or the pseudogene TRBV3-2), the J call TRBJ2-7; 9 positions agree with TRBD2. Germline trimming cut 5 bases from V and 2 bases from J; bases unmatched to any gene: 7. Per the germline V gene, CDR1 is LGHDT and CDR2 is YNNKEL (reference sequence). This CDR3 is built from 15 residues. CDR3 residues: CASSTLAGGAYEQYF. CDR3 bases: TGTGCCAGCAGCACCTTGGCGGGAGGGGCCTACGAGCAGTACTTC.

To note about this clone: One end of the junction does not line up with germline, which may come from a read error. The chain uses TRBV6-1 and TRBJ2-7, with a possible D match to TRBD1 (6 bases). Germline assignment: CDR1 MNHNS and CDR2 SASEGT. This CDR3 has 13 residues. The CDR3 is CASSERQGLLTRF. CDR3 in DNA: TGTGCCAGCAGTGAGAGGCAGGGGTTACTCACGCGGTTC.